Detailed here is one TCR beta chain. Its antigen is currently unknown. The entry originates in a study of T cell responses to AZD1222 COVID-19 vaccine. This table comes from immunoSEQ multiplex PCR, and its TCRdb copy is limited to in-frame clones, with some not included. This table has some 98,000 clones, about 88% appearing once. The germline V gene encodes CDR1 WSHSY and CDR2 SAAADI. Trimming removed 7 bases at V and 4 bases at J, with 17 bases between. CDR3 length: 14 residues. Study observations and caveats: Clonal diversity may have been underestimated, and the donors were mostly white British, with more females than males.

The sample in question was peripheral blood, obtained 28 days after the second AZD1222 dose. This clonotype was sampled from an adult who received the AZD1222 COVID-19 vaccine. V is TRBV10-2 and J is TRBJ2-7; D is possibly TRBD2 (7 bases). As DNA, the CDR3 is TGCGCCAGCACCCCCCGGGGGGCGTCATACGAGCAGTACTTC. Its translation: CASTPRGASYEQYF.